Listed below are T cell receptor beta chains from one sample, sequenced in a study of cytomegalovirus exposure and HLA in healthy donors. TCRdb's copy holds only in-frame clones and misses some; the assay was immunoSEQ multiplex PCR. The table counts 140,000 to 150,000 clones; 0.8% to 1% lies in the top ten. The sequenced sample was PBMCs. All receptors derive from a male donor in good health and CMV-seronegative. CDR3s include the opening cysteine and the closing phenylalanine or tryptophan. D genes are given only for firm matches.

TRBV27	TRBJ2-6	18	-	CASSLLPVITLGPGVLTF	TGTGCCAGCAGTTTACTCCCAGTGATAACTCTGGGGCCAGGCGTCCTGACTTTC
TRBV5-6	TRBJ2-7	18	TRBD2	CASSLGLAGARSSYEQYF	TGTGCCAGCAGCTTGGGACTAGCGGGCGCCCGCAGCTCCTACGAGCAGTACTTC
TRBV6-6	TRBJ1-4	15	TRBD1	CASSLDRAANEKLFF	TGTGCCAGCAGTTTGGACAGGGCCGCTAATGAAAAACTGTTTTTT
TRBV19	TRBJ2-7	14	-	CASSPAEGPYEQYF	TGTGCCAGTAGCCCAGCAGAGGGCCCCTACGAGCAGTACTTC
TRBV30	TRBJ2-3	14	TRBD2	CAWSLAGGPDTQYF	TGTGCCTGGAGTCTAGCGGGAGGGCCAGATACGCAGTATTTT
TRBV6-5	TRBJ2-2	16	-	CASSYSARGHTGELFF	TGTGCCAGCAGTTACTCGGCGCGGGGTCACACCGGGGAGCTGTTTTTT
TRBV6-5	TRBJ2-1	12	-	CASRTAGREQFF	TGTGCCAGCAGGACTGCGGGGAGAGAGCAGTTCTTC
TRBV7-2	TRBJ2-7	14	TRBD1	CASSLRGQPYEQYF	TGTGCCAGCAGCCTTCGGGGACAGCCCTACGAGCAGTACTTC
TRBV5-6	TRBJ1-1	16	-	CASRRENRALNTEAFF	TGTGCCAGCAGGCGCGAAAACAGGGCCCTGAACACTGAAGCTTTCTTT
TRBV9	TRBJ1-1	14	-	CASSVETSTSEAFF	TGTGCCAGCAGCGTAGAGACATCGACCTCTGAAGCTTTCTTT
TRBV6-1	TRBJ1-5	15	-	CASSPKGLSNQSQHF	TGTGCCAGCAGTCCAAAGGGACTTAGCAATCAGTCCCAGCATTTT
TRBV30	TRBJ2-1	14	-	CAWSGGERANEQFF	TGTGCCTGGAGCGGGGGTGAGAGAGCCAATGAGCAGTTCTTC
TRBV6-1	TRBJ2-7	15	-	CASSGQSKSSYEQYF	TGTGCCAGCAGCGGACAGTCAAAGAGCTCCTACGAGCAGTACTTC
TRBV4-3	TRBJ2-3	15	-	CASSQVRSFTDTQYF	TGCGCCAGCAGCCAAGTTAGGAGTTTCACAGATACGCAGTATTTT
TRBV4-1	TRBJ2-1	15	-	CASSQEQGSYNEQFF	TGCGCCAGCAGCCAAGAACAAGGGAGCTACAATGAGCAGTTCTTC
TRBV6-5	TRBJ2-1	16	TRBD2	CASSSYIRDYNNEQFF	TGTGCCAGCAGTTCTTACATCCGGGACTACAACAATGAGCAGTTCTTC
TRBV10-1	TRBJ1-1	14	-	CASSDKRAGTEAFF	TGCGCCAGCAGTGATAAGAGGGCGGGAACTGAAGCTTTCTTT
TRBV4-1	TRBJ2-5	15	TRBD1	CASSQERTGQETQYF	TGCGCCAGCAGCCAAGAGAGGACAGGCCAAGAGACCCAGTACTTC
TRBV28	TRBJ1-1	18	-	CASSLLEGLRFPNTEAFF	TGTGCCAGCAGTTTATTGGAGGGACTTAGATTTCCGAACACTGAAGCTTTCTTT
TRBV5-1	TRBJ2-7	16	-	CASSQDSSPRSYEQYF	TGCGCCAGCAGCCAGGACAGTTCCCCGAGGTCCTACGAGCAGTACTTC
TRBV6-1	TRBJ2-7	16	TRBD2	CASSDPSPGTKREQYF	TGTGCCAGCAGTGACCCTTCCCCCGGGACTAAACGCGAGCAGTACTTC
TRBV19	TRBJ1-2	13	-	CASTLDGFGGYTF	TGTGCCAGTACCTTAGACGGGTTTGGGGGCTACACCTTC
TRBV27	TRBJ1-2	14	TRBD1	CASSPGTGTYGYTF	TGTGCCAGCAGCCCCGGGACAGGGACCTATGGCTACACCTTC
TRBV25-1	TRBJ1-1	14	-	CASSGTGPNTEAFF	TGTGCCAGCAGTGGAACAGGGCCGAACACTGAAGCTTTCTTT
TRBV18	TRBJ2-5	12	-	CASSTGLETQYF	TGTGCCAGCTCAACGGGGTTGGAGACCCAGTACTTC
TRBV4-2	TRBJ2-7	13	-	CASSQDRWAEQYF	TGTGCCAGCAGCCAAGACCGATGGGCCGAGCAGTACTTC
TRBV7-6	TRBJ2-2	15	TRBD1	CASSLGQGSAGELFF	TGTGCCAGCAGCCTAGGACAGGGGAGCGCCGGGGAGCTGTTTTTT
TRBV19	TRBJ1-1	14	TRBD1	CASSGGTGAAEAFF	TGTGCCAGTAGTGGGGGGACAGGGGCCGCTGAAGCTTTCTTT
TRBV7-6	TRBJ2-3	18	TRBD2	CASSLYGLAGGTTDTQYF	TGTGCCAGCAGCTTGTATGGACTAGCGGGAGGAACAACAGATACGCAGTATTTT
TRBV5-1	TRBJ2-6	15	-	CASSFDNAGANVLTF	TGCGCCAGCAGTTTTGACAACGCTGGGGCCAACGTCCTGACTTTC
TRBV30	TRBJ2-2	13	-	CAWAGRGTGELFF	TGTGCCTGGGCAGGACGGGGGACCGGGGAGCTGTTTTTT
TRBV6-4	TRBJ2-1	16	TRBD2	CASSDSSSGRYNEQFF	TGTGCCAGCAGTGACTCGTCTAGCGGGAGGTACAATGAGCAGTTCTTC
TRBV18	TRBJ2-7	16	TRBD2	CASSPPGLADAYEQYF	TGTGCCAGCTCACCACCGGGACTAGCGGACGCCTACGAGCAGTACTTC
TRBV25-1	TRBJ1-1	15	-	CASSLPGDGNTEAFF	TGTGCCAGTTCTCTTCCAGGGGACGGAAACACTGAAGCTTTCTTT
TRBV11-2	TRBJ1-5	15	TRBD1	CASSLRGDSAQPQHF	TGTGCCAGCAGCTTAAGGGGGGACAGTGCCCAGCCCCAGCATTTT
TRBV7-2	TRBJ2-7	18	TRBD2	CASSLAASGVFKAYEQYF	TGTGCCAGCAGCTTAGCCGCTAGCGGGGTCTTTAAAGCCTACGAGCAGTACTTC
TRBV4-3	TRBJ1-2	16	TRBD1	CASSQSEDRGIYGYTF	TGCGCCAGCAGCCAAAGCGAAGACAGGGGAATCTATGGCTACACCTTC
TRBV7-9	TRBJ2-7	14	-	CASSFPGVSYEQYF	TGTGCCAGCAGCTTTCCAGGGGTTAGCTACGAGCAGTACTTC
TRBV19	TRBJ2-7	18	TRBD2	CASSIITSGRLISYEQYF	TGTGCCAGTAGTATTATTACTAGCGGGAGGCTGATCTCCTACGAGCAGTACTTC
TRBV5-6	TRBJ2-2	18	TRBD2	CASSWWSGRISNTGELFF	TGTGCCAGCAGCTGGTGGAGCGGGAGGATCTCGAACACCGGGGAGCTGTTTTTT
TRBV27	TRBJ1-1	15	-	CASSLLKHTNTEAFF	TGTGCCAGCAGTTTATTAAAACATACGAACACTGAAGCTTTCTTT
TRBV30	TRBJ2-7	14	TRBD2	CAWSVTGGTYEQYF	TGTGCCTGGAGTGTAACGGGAGGAACCTACGAGCAGTACTTC
TRBV5-1	TRBJ2-3	15	TRBD2	CASSLLAGFTDTQYF	TGCGCCAGCAGCTTGCTAGCGGGATTTACAGATACGCAGTATTTT
TRBV18	TRBJ1-1	16	-	CASSPPDLGRNTEAFF	TGTGCCAGCTCACCACCGGATCTGGGGCGGAACACTGAAGCTTTCTTT
TRBV6-5	TRBJ2-3	15	-	CASSLGRGGADTQYF	TGTGCCAGCAGTCTGGGTAGGGGGGGGGCAGATACGCAGTATTTT
TRBV27	TRBJ2-1	14	-	CASRVQLGGNEQFF	TGTGCCAGCAGGGTACAACTAGGGGGCAATGAGCAGTTCTTC
TRBV4-2	TRBJ2-2	12	-	CASSPDTGELFF	TGTGCCAGCAGCCCTGACACCGGGGAGCTGTTTTTT
TRBV19	TRBJ2-1	13	TRBD1	CATQPGQGTKQFF	TGTGCCACCCAGCCCGGACAGGGGACAAAGCAGTTCTTC
TRBV5-1	TRBJ1-1	15	-	CASSLWWGQGTEAFF	TGCGCCAGCAGCTTATGGTGGGGGCAAGGCACTGAAGCTTTCTTT
TRBV6-1	TRBJ1-5	11	-	CASSKQGFQHF	TGTGCCAGCAGTAAACAGGGTTTTCAGCATTTT
TRBV2	TRBJ2-3	17	TRBD2	CASSYSWTSGDADTQYF	TGTGCCAGCAGTTACTCATGGACTAGCGGGGACGCAGATACGCAGTATTTT
TRBV27	TRBJ2-7	18	TRBD2	CASSLSVAGGFGSYEQYF	TGTGCCAGCAGTTTATCGGTAGCGGGAGGGTTTGGATCCTACGAGCAGTACTTC
TRBV7-2	TRBJ2-1	14	TRBD1	CASSLTGTDNEQFF	TGTGCCAGCAGCTTAACCGGGACAGACAATGAGCAGTTCTTC
TRBV5-6	TRBJ2-1	17	TRBD2	CASSFSAGGPVRNEQFF	TGTGCCAGCAGCTTCTCAGCGGGGGGGCCAGTTCGTAATGAGCAGTTCTTC
TRBV30	TRBJ1-1	13	-	CAWSREGSGEAFF	TGTGCCTGGAGCCGTGAGGGCTCCGGTGAAGCTTTCTTT